The rows below give T cell receptor beta chains drawn from one sample of a study of blood T cell repertoires in COVID-19. Sequencing used immunoSEQ multiplex PCR; TCRdb keeps in-frame clones, though not all of them. Of roughly 350,000 clones in the sample, about 93% were seen once. Material for sequencing was peripheral blood. The receptors were sampled from a woman aged 18-30 years who had recovered from COVID-19. The CDR3 runs from the conserved cysteine through the conserved F or W. D genes are given only for firm matches.

V gene,D gene,J gene,CDR3 DNA,CDR3 protein
TRBV5-8,NA,TRBJ1-2,TGTGCCAGCAGCCCGAAGGGGGGGTGGTTCTATGGCTACACCTTC,CASSPKGGWFYGYTF
TRBV19,TRBD1,TRBJ1-1,TGTGCCAGTAGTATCGGGACAGGGCTCATTAACACTGAAGCTTTCTTT,CASSIGTGLINTEAFF
TRBV5-4,NA,TRBJ1-6,TGTGCCAGCAGCTTGGATCCAGAAACAAATTCACCCCTCCACTTT,CASSLDPETNSPLHF
TRBV12-3/TRBV12-4,NA,TRBJ2-5,TGTGCCAGCAGTTTTGACAGTTCAGAGACCCAGTACTTC,CASSFDSSETQYF
TRBV18,NA,TRBJ1-2,TGTGCCAGCTCACCGGAAACAGGGTTTTATGGCTACACCTTC,CASSPETGFYGYTF
TRBV15,TRBD1,TRBJ1-2,TGTGCCACCAGCAGAGATCCAGGACAGGGTCTCTATGGCTACACCTTC,CATSRDPGQGLYGYTF
TRBV24-1,TRBD1,TRBJ2-2,TGTGCCACCAGTGATGTCCGGGACAGGGGGCCCCGATTCACCGGGGAGCTGTTTTTT,CATSDVRDRGPRFTGELFF
TRBV30,NA,TRBJ1-1,TGTGCCTGGAGTGCCAGGCTTAACACTGAAGCTTTCTTT,CAWSARLNTEAFF
TRBV4-3,TRBD2,TRBJ2-1,TGCGCCAGCAGCCACGCTAGCGGGTTGAATGAGCAGTTCTTC,CASSHASGLNEQFF
TRBV15,TRBD1,TRBJ1-2,TGTGCCACCAGCAGAGATGGGACAGGGGTGGATGGCTACACCTTC,CATSRDGTGVDGYTF
TRBV19,NA,TRBJ2-5,TGTGCCAGTAGTTTTGGCAGGGCAGGGCAAGAGACCCAGTACTTC,CASSFGRAGQETQYF
TRBV28,NA,TRBJ1-2,TGTGCCAGCAAACCCGGGGTTCTCTATGGCTACACCTTC,CASKPGVLYGYTF
TRBV4-3,NA,TRBJ1-6,TGCGCCAGCAGCCAAGATACGGGATTACCCTATAATTCACCCCTCCACTTT,CASSQDTGLPYNSPLHF
TRBV11-2,TRBD2,TRBJ2-1,TGTGCCAGCAGCCAGACTAGCGGGATTGTCGGCAATGAGCAGTTCTTC,CASSQTSGIVGNEQFF
TRBV5-1,NA,TRBJ1-6,TGCGCCAGCAGCTTGGAAACTCCAGGGGTTTCACCCCTCCACTTT,CASSLETPGVSPLHF